The 23 T cell receptor beta chains below all came from one sample that was sequenced in a study of blood T cell repertoires in COVID-19. Using immunoSEQ multiplex PCR, the repertoire was profiled, and TCRdb retains in-frame clones only, with some absent. The table includes about 210,000 clones, 75% to 90% detected once. Sequenced sample: peripheral blood. All receptors derive from a man aged 40-55 years with acute or convalescent COVID-19.

CDR3 sequence (DNA): TGTGCCAGCAGTTACTTGTCCAGGTACCGGCTAAATGAGCAGTTCTTC. Protein product: CASSYLSRYRLNEQFF. The chain carries TRBV6-6 and TRBJ2-1; D call uncertain. Per germline, CDR1 MNHNY and CDR2 SVGAGI (reference sequence). This CDR3 has 16 amino acids. Trimming took 1 base from V and 7 from J, leaving 17 bases between them.

V is TRBV5-5 and J is TRBJ2-3; D gene ambiguous. The CDR3 length is 12 residues. The V gene's germline CDR1 is SGHKS and CDR2 YYEKEE (reference sequence). The V end was cut by 3 bases, the J end by 6 bases, with 8 bases between. The CDR3 spells CASSSSEDTQYF. The CDR3 DNA follows: TGTGCCAGCAGCTCGTCCGAGGATACGCAGTATTTT.

The rearrangement joins TRBV28 to TRBJ1-2; 8 nucleotides agree with TRBD1. CDR3 length: 14 amino acids. The germline V gene has CDR1 MDHEN and CDR2 SYDVKM. V was clipped by 4 bases and J by 3 bases; unmatched bases: 4. CDR3 sequence: CASSSGTGDYGYTF. The CDR3 DNA sequence: TGTGCCAGCAGTTCCGGGACAGGAGACTATGGCTACACCTTC.

In DNA form, the CDR3 reads TGTGCCAGCAATTGGGCCGCTACAGATACGCAGTATTTT. Protein sequence: CASNWAATDTQYF. This chain uses TRBV9 with TRBJ2-3; D gene unclear. CDR3 length: 13 residues. V was cut by 6 bases and J by 3 bases, with 11 bases left in between. Germline CDR1 is SGDLS and CDR2 is YYNGEE.

The CDR3: CASSQDPTGIANTGELFF. The CDR3, as DNA: TGTGCCAGCAGCCAAGATCCTACGGGGATTGCCAACACCGGGGAGCTGTTTTTT. This rearrangement joins TRBV4-2 to TRBJ2-2, with D maybe TRBD2 (5 bases). From germline, CDR1 is LGHNA and CDR2 YNFKEQ. Trimming removed 0 bases at V and 2 bases at J, with 16 bases between. The CDR3 spans 18 residues.

The V gene is TRBV7-9, the J gene TRBJ1-3; 9 nucleotides line up with TRBD1. The CDR3 length is 12 residues. The germline V gene encodes CDR1 SEHNR and CDR2 FQNEAQ (reference sequence). The V and J ends lost 7 bases and 8 bases, in that order; junction bases with no gene match: 3. CDR3 in amino acids: CASIQGADTIYF. The CDR3 coding sequence is TGTGCCAGCATACAGGGGGCTGACACCATATATTTT. Drawing the rest from reference TRBV7-9 and TRBJ1-3, the complete variable domain is DTGVSQNPRHKITKRGQNVTFRCDPISEHNRLYWYRQTLGQGPEFLTYFQNEAQLEKSRLLSDRFSAERPKGSFSTLEIQRTEQGDSAMYLCASIQGADTIYFGEGSWLTVV.

The count of this clone is one. The chain uses TRBV7-2 and TRBJ2-5, with D perhaps TRBD2 (5 bases). The germline V and J ends were trimmed by 8 bases and 2 bases, with 15 bases remaining between them. Germline V gives CDR1 SGHTA, CDR2 FQGNSA. The CDR3 extends over 14 amino acids. DNA for the CDR3: TGTGCCAGCCGCCCAGCCGGGGTGCAAGAGACCCAGTACTTC. Its translation is CASRPAGVQETQYF. The full variable domain, in which reference TRBV7-2 and TRBJ2-5 provide the parts outside the CDR3, is GAGVSQSPSNKVTEKGKDVELRCDPISGHTALYWYRQSLGQGLEFLIYFQGNSAPDKSGLPSDRFSAERTGGSVSTLTIQRTQQEDSAVYLCASRPAGVQETQYFGPGTRLLVL.

This chain connects TRBV11-2 to TRBJ2-7; 8 bases align to TRBD2. The CDR3 sequence is 15 residues long. The V gene end was trimmed by 3 bases and the J gene end by 2 bases; junction bases not matched to a gene: 6. Germline CDR1 and CDR2: SGHAT and FQNNGV. CDR3 sequence reads: CASSFLGLAAYEQYF. The DNA of the CDR3 is TGTGCCAGCAGCTTCCTAGGACTAGCAGCCTACGAGCAGTACTTC.

In this sample, this clone turned up once. The V and J genes are TRBV20-1 and TRBJ1-1, with a tentative D call TRBD1 (6 bases). Trimming shortened V by 3 bases and J by 8 bases, and 19 bases separated the two germline ends. Germline V gene data show CDR1 as DFQATT and CDR2 as SNEGSKA (reference sequence). The CDR3 has 14 residues. CDR3 coding DNA: TGCAGTGCTAGTGTGGGGTGGGACAAGGGGGAAGCTTTCTTT. Translated: CSASVGWDKGEAFF.

V usage is TRBV7-4 and J usage is TRBJ2-7; a possible D gene is TRBD1 (6 bases). CDR1 SGHVT and CDR2 SQSDAQ come from the germline V gene. This CDR3 comprises 17 residues. V lost 6 bases and J 2 bases, leaving 23 bases between the germline ends. The CDR3, as DNA: TGTGCCAGCAGACTTATCGGTAAGGGGGAAGGGCCCTACGAGCAGTACTTC. Translation gives CASRLIGKGEGPYEQYF. The entire variable domain, with the rest obtained from reference TRBV7-4 and TRBJ2-7, is as follows: GAGVSQSPRYKVAKRGRDVALRCDSISGHVTLYWYRQTLGQGSEVLTYSQSDAQRDKSGRPSGRFSAERPERSVSTLKIQRTEQGDSAVYLCASRLIGKGEGPYEQYFGPGTRLTVT.

J is TRBJ1-3 and V is TRBV7-8; 7 positions agree with TRBD1. Germline CDR1 and CDR2: SGHVS and FQNEAQ. This CDR3 comprises 14 residues. V lost 0 bases to trimming and J lost 7 bases; unmatched junction nucleotides: 3. The CDR3: CASSLAQGSNTIYF. The CDR3 DNA sequence: TGTGCCAGCAGCTTAGCACAGGGGTCGAACACCATATATTTT.

The rearrangement joins TRBV13 to TRBJ2-7; 8 nucleotides agree with TRBD1. The CDR3 sequence is 15 residues long. Per germline, CDR1 PRHDT and CDR2 FYEKMQ (reference sequence). Unmatched junction bases numbered 5, after V lost 0 bases and J lost 4 bases. The CDR3 nucleotides read TGTGCCAGCAGCTTAGGGGACAGGGTGGGGTACGAGCAGTACTTC. This encodes CASSLGDRVGYEQYF.

This chain uses TRBV5-8 with TRBJ2-4; the match to TRBD2 covers 12 bases. Germline loops: CDR1 SGHTS, CDR2 YDEGEE. V shed 0 bases, J shed 8 bases, and the junction held 3 bases outside the gene matches. The CDR3 loop spans 15 amino acids. The CDR3 bases are TGTGCCAGCAGCTTGGAACTAGCGGGGGGTCACATTCAGTACTTC. It encodes CASSLELAGGHIQYF.

This clone is a singleton in its sample. The chain has TRBV4-3 and TRBJ2-1, with 7 bases matching TRBD1. J lost 9 bases, V lost 3 bases, and 5 bases had no gene match. Germline assignment: CDR1 LGHNA and CDR2 YSLEER. CDR3 size: 13 residues. The CDR3 sequence is CASSHDRVVEQFF. The CDR3 coding sequence is TGCGCCAGCAGCCATGACAGGGTTGTTGAGCAGTTCTTC.

The J gene is TRBJ2-2, the V gene TRBV5-1, with 7 nucleotides matching TRBD1. CDR3 length: 17 residues. J gave up 5 bases and V 2 bases, and 12 bases lay outside the gene matches. Looked up from germline, CDR1 is SGHRS and CDR2 is YFSETQ. This CDR3 reads CASSLRYQGGKTGELFF. The CDR3 region has the DNA TGCGCCAGCAGCTTACGGTACCAAGGGGGCAAGACCGGGGAGCTGTTTTTT.

The chain couples TRBV21-1 to TRBJ2-3; TRBD2, the table's D call, was not compared with the DNA. TRBV21-1 is flagged as a pseudogene. The CDR3 loop spans 15 amino acids. The CDR3 sequence is CASSKVTVGVDTQYF. The CDR3 DNA sequence: TGTGCCAGCAGCAAAGTGACGGTCGGGGTAGATACGCAGTATTTT.

The chain couples TRBV19 to TRBJ2-2, with a tentative D call TRBD2 (7 bases). Germline CDR1 reads LNHDA; CDR2 reads SQIVND (reference sequence). There are 18 residues in the CDR3. Trimming took off 4 bases at V and 4 bases at J, with 22 bases between the two ends. The CDR3 DNA follows: TGTGCCAGTAGTAGTAGGTTAATCGGGGGGCGCATCACCGGGGAGCTGTTTTTT. Translating it yields CASSSRLIGGRITGELFF.

This sequence joins TRBV4-1 and TRBJ2-7, with D possibly TRBD1 on 6 matching bases. The CDR3 is 14 amino acids. Germline V gene sequence: CDR1 MGHRA, CDR2 YSYEKL. Trimming shortened V by 6 bases and J by 0 bases, and 12 bases separated the two germline ends. CDR3 nucleotides: TGCGCCAGCAGTGGGGGCCCAAGCTCCTACGAGCAGTACTTC. It translates to CASSGGPSSYEQYF.

The CDR3 DNA sequence: TGTGCCTGCACCGCGGGGACGGTGAACACTGAAGCTTTCTTT. It codes for CACTAGTVNTEAFF. The gene calls are TRBV30 and TRBJ1-1, with D possibly being TRBD1 (5 bases). This CDR3 contains 14 residues. Germline V lookup: CDR1 GTSNPN, CDR2 SVGIG (reference sequence). Trimming removed 6 bases at V and 0 bases at J, with 14 bases between.

V usage is TRBV6-5 and J usage is TRBJ1-3; D is perhaps TRBD1 (5 bases). The CDR3 is 15 amino acids. V lost 8 bases to trimming and J lost 0 bases, with 14 bases between them. Germline V gene lookup returns CDR1 MNHEY and CDR2 SVGAGI. The CDR3 sequence: CASSRGTVSGNTIYF. CDR3 in DNA: TGTGCCAGCTCGCGGGGGACCGTCTCTGGAAACACCATATATTTT.

V gene TRBV30 combines with J gene TRBJ1-2; 8 positions match TRBD1. Losses at the gene ends were 1 base for V and 7 bases for J; bases not matched to a gene: 5. This CDR3 is built from 13 residues. CDR1 and CDR2 (germline): GTSNPN, SVGIG (reference sequence). The CDR3 sequence: CAWSAHTGGGYTF. The CDR3 region has the DNA TGTGCCTGGAGTGCTCATACAGGGGGTGGCTACACCTTC.

The V gene is TRBV18, the J gene TRBJ2-1; TRBD1 matches at 7 bases. The CDR3 sequence is 14 residues long. Trimming cost V 4 bases and J 5 bases; bases outside gene matches: 5. Looked up from germline, CDR1 is KGHSH and CDR2 is LQKENI. The CDR3 here is CASSQGAGNNEQFF. The CDR3 nucleotides are TGTGCCAGCTCACAGGGGGCGGGCAACAATGAGCAGTTCTTC.

The chain recombines TRBV7-2 with TRBJ1-2; unclear D gene. Germline V CDR1 and CDR2: SGHTA, FQGNSA. Between the trimmed V and J ends, which lost 1 base and 2 bases, there was a span of 11 bases. CDR3 length: 15 residues. The CDR3 region is CASSLDVYSNYGYTF. CDR3 DNA sequence: TGTGCCAGCAGCTTAGATGTGTACAGCAACTATGGCTACACCTTC.